A single sample gave rise to the 24 T cell receptor beta chains below, sequenced in a study of T cell responses to AZD1222 COVID-19 vaccine. TCRdb keeps only in-frame clones here, not all; method: immunoSEQ multiplex PCR. Among fewer than 120,000 clones, nearly 90% were seen once, and the ten largest hold around 3.3%. The sequences come from peripheral blood, collected on day 0 of AZD1222 vaccination. Receptor source: an adult in good health.

This chain joins TRBV3-1 (or the pseudogene TRBV3-2) and TRBJ2-3; the D is unclear. Trimming cost V 3 bases and J 4 bases, with 8 bases left between them. CDR1 is LGHDT, CDR2 YNNKEL, per germline (reference sequence). This CDR3 spans 13 amino acids. CDR3 loop: CASSHAEPDTQYF. CDR3 coding DNA: TGTGCCAGCAGCCACGCGGAACCAGATACGCAGTATTTT.

The V and J genes are TRBV7-8 and TRBJ2-5; D is perhaps TRBD2 (5 bases). The CDR3 loop spans 14 amino acids. Germline CDR1 SGHVS, CDR2 FQNEAQ. With 1 base removed from V and 5 bases from J, the gap between germline ends came to 11 bases. CDR3 region: CASSLEVARETQYF. The CDR3 bases are TGTGCCAGCAGCTTAGAGGTAGCGAGGGAGACCCAGTACTTC.

This clone was seen a handful of times. The chain links TRBV4-2 to TRBJ1-3; 9 bases map to TRBD1. CDR3 length: 16 residues. Trimming cost V 2 bases and J 0 bases; bases outside gene matches: 2. Germline V gene data show CDR1 as LGHNA and CDR2 as YNFKEQ. This CDR3 reads CASSQTGGDSGNTIYF. CDR3 sequence (DNA): TGTGCCAGCAGCCAAACAGGGGGCGACTCTGGAAACACCATATATTTT.

This chain joins TRBV24-1 and TRBJ2-3, with unresolved D. CDR3 size: 13 residues. Trimming cost V 9 bases and J 2 bases, with 11 bases left between them. Germline CDR1 reads KGHDR; CDR2 reads SFDVKD. The CDR3 sequence: CATEAENTDTQYF. The DNA of the CDR3 is TGTGCCACCGAGGCGGAAAACACAGATACGCAGTATTTT.

This chain joins TRBV28 and TRBJ1-3; possible D gene TRBD1, 6 bases. The CDR3 loop spans 12 amino acids. Germline CDR1 is MDHEN and CDR2 is SYDVKM. The V end lost 7 bases, the J end lost 2 bases, and 6 bases lay between the germline ends. The CDR3 reads CASNRAGNTIYF. The CDR3, as DNA: TGTGCCAGCAACAGGGCTGGAAACACCATATATTTT.

The chain recombines TRBV7-9 with TRBJ2-2; a possible D gene is TRBD2 (7 bases). Germline CDR1 reads SEHNR; CDR2 reads FQNEAQ (reference sequence). Trimming took 9 bases from V and 3 from J, leaving 17 bases between them. The CDR3 totals 15 residues. Here the CDR3 reads CASEPGGDDTGELFF. The CDR3 nucleotides read TGTGCCAGTGAGCCGGGGGGCGACGACACCGGGGAGCTGTTTTTT. Full variable domain (outside the CDR3, taken from reference TRBV7-9 and TRBJ2-2): DTGVSQNPRHKITKRGQNVTFRCDPISEHNRLYWYRQTLGQGPEFLTYFQNEAQLEKSRLLSDRFSAERPKGSFSTLEIQRTEQGDSAMYLCASEPGGDDTGELFFGEGSRLTVL.

This rearrangement joins TRBV7-9 to TRBJ2-3; 13 nucleotides align to TRBD2. The germline CDR1 and CDR2 sequences are SEHNR and FQNEAQ (reference sequence). The CDR3 totals 17 residues. J lost 2 bases, V lost 4 bases, and 6 bases had no gene match. In DNA, the CDR3 is TGTGCCAGCAGCTCAGGGACTAGCGGGGCCTACACAGATACGCAGTATTTT. Translation gives CASSSGTSGAYTDTQYF.

This clone was detected only a few times. The chain carries TRBV7-9 and TRBJ1-5; the D is unclear. Trimming stripped 5 bases from V and 0 bases from J, with 2 bases between. Germline assignment: CDR1 SEHNR and CDR2 FQNEAQ (reference sequence). The CDR3 contains 12 residues. The CDR3 DNA reads TGTGCCAGCAGCAATAGCAATCAGCCCCAGCATTTT. Protein sequence: CASSNSNQPQHF.

The chain joins TRBV7-2 to TRBJ2-7, with a tentative D call TRBD1 (6 bases). CDR3 length: 12 residues. Looked up from germline, CDR1 is SGHTA and CDR2 is FQGNSA. V lost 4 bases and J lost 6, with 10 bases in between. CDR3 DNA sequence: TGTGCCAGCAGCTCCGTCAGGGGCGAGCAGTACTTC. Encoded protein: CASSSVRGEQYF. The whole variable domain, remainder taken from reference TRBV7-2 and TRBJ2-7, is GAGVSQSPSNKVTEKGKDVELRCDPISGHTALYWYRQSLGQGLEFLIYFQGNSAPDKSGLPSDRFSAERTGGSVSTLTIQRTQQEDSAVYLCASSSVRGEQYFGPGTRLTVT.

The CDR3 reads CASSGSGRVVGETQYF. The CDR3 DNA is TGTGCCAGCAGCGGGTCGGGGAGGGTTGTTGGAGAGACCCAGTACTTC. This rearrangement joins TRBV7-2 to TRBJ2-5; 7 positions match TRBD2. After removal of 5 bases from V and 4 bases from J, the junction contained 13 bases not matched to a gene. This CDR3 region has 16 residues. Germline lookup yields CDR1 SGHTA and CDR2 FQGNSA.

The chain couples TRBV11-2 to TRBJ2-5, with D hard to call. Trimming removed 2 bases at V and 2 bases at J, with 9 bases between. The CDR3 totals 14 residues. CDR1 SGHAT and CDR2 FQNNGV come from the germline V gene. In DNA, the CDR3 is TGTGCCAGCAGCTTATCCGAGGCACAAGAGACCCAGTACTTC. It specifies CASSLSEAQETQYF.

This chain links TRBV7-3 with TRBJ2-7, with D possibly TRBD2 on 7 matching bases. The V and J ends lost 2 bases and 2 bases respectively, with 10 bases between them. The CDR3 consists of 14 residues. Per germline, CDR1 SGHTA and CDR2 FQGTGA. The chain's CDR3 is CASSLLGGAYEQYF. In nucleotides, the CDR3 is TGTGCCAGCAGCTTATTAGGGGGGGCCTACGAGCAGTACTTC.

This chain links TRBV2 with TRBJ1-4; a possible D gene is TRBD1 (5 bases). Trimming stripped 5 bases from V and 6 bases from J, with 13 bases between. The CDR3 sequence is 14 residues long. Germline CDR1 and CDR2: SNHLY and FYNNEI. The CDR3 DNA reads as TGTGCCAGCAGTACTACGGGGCGGGATGAAAAACTGTTTTTT. Translating gives CASSTTGRDEKLFF.

The J gene is TRBJ1-5, the V gene TRBV3-1 (or the pseudogene TRBV3-2); TRBD1 matches at 8 bases. Per the germline V gene, CDR1 is LGHDT and CDR2 is YNNKEL (reference sequence). The CDR3 is 13 residues long. Trimming took 4 bases from V and 4 from J; bases not matched to a gene: 0. Written as DNA, the CDR3 is TGTGCCAGCAGCCGACAGGGGAATCAGCCCCAGCATTTT. This sequence encodes CASSRQGNQPQHF.

The V and J genes are TRBV30 and TRBJ1-1; D call uncertain. Germline-derived CDR1 and CDR2 are GTSNPN and SVGIG (reference sequence). CDR3 length: 12 residues. Trimming removed 5 bases from V and 0 bases from J, with 7 bases in between. The CDR3 sequence is CAWGFMNTEAFF. In DNA, the CDR3 is TGTGCCTGGGGCTTCATGAACACTGAAGCTTTCTTT. Based on the CDR3 plus reference TRBV30 and TRBJ1-1, the full variable domain is SQTIHQWPATLVQPVGSPLSLECTVEGTSNPNLYWYRQAAGRGLQLLFYSVGIGQISSEVPQNLSASRPQDRQFILSSKKLLLSDSGFYLCAWGFMNTEAFFGQGTRLTVV.

V is TRBV3-1 (or the pseudogene TRBV3-2) and J is TRBJ2-5; 16 positions agree with TRBD2. The CDR3 is made up of 20 amino acids. Germline loops: CDR1 LGHDT, CDR2 YNNKEL (reference sequence). After removal of 2 bases from V and 5 bases from J, the junction contained 14 bases not matched to a gene. CDR3 sequence (DNA): TGTGCCAGCAGCCAACATATAACCGGGACTAGCGGGGGGGCGCGGGAGACCCAGTACTTC. Amino acid sequence: CASSQHITGTSGGARETQYF.

The rearrangement joins TRBV5-4 to TRBJ1-6, with D unclear. Germline V CDR1 and CDR2: SGHNT, YYREEE (reference sequence). V was pared by 4 bases and J by 9 bases, with 17 bases between. The CDR3 extends over 15 amino acids. The CDR3 loop is CASSRREGWGSPLHF. DNA of the CDR3: TGTGCCAGCAGCCGGAGGGAGGGTTGGGGTTCACCCCTCCACTTT.

The chain joins TRBV6-1 to TRBJ1-1; the D is unclear. This CDR3 has 12 amino acids. V was cut by 1 base and J by 4 bases, with 4 bases left in between. Germline loops: CDR1 MNHNS, CDR2 SASEGT. In nucleotides, the CDR3 is TGTGCCAGCAGTGAAGGGGTCACTGAAGCTTTCTTT. This translates into CASSEGVTEAFF.

The rearrangement joins TRBV21-1 to TRBJ2-2. TRBV21-1 is recorded as a pseudogene. The CDR3 length is 14 residues. The CDR3 reads CACTPGANTGELFF. CDR3 sequence (DNA): TGTGCCTGCACCCCCGGGGCCAACACCGGGGAGCTGTTTTTT.

The chain links TRBV6-5 to TRBJ1-1; TRBD1 aligns across 7 bases. Germline CDR1 and CDR2: MNHEY and SVGAGI. This CDR3 spans 12 amino acids. V gave up 8 bases and J gave up 8 bases; unmatched junction bases: 8. CDR3 nucleotide sequence: TGTGCCAGCGCATACAGGGGTTCAGAAGCTTTCTTT. Protein: CASAYRGSEAFF.

The rearrangement uses TRBV9 and TRBJ2-7, with TRBD1 matching over 8 bases. This CDR3 spans 15 amino acids. Per the germline V gene, CDR1 is SGDLS and CDR2 is YYNGEE. Unmatched junction bases numbered 4, after V lost 0 bases and J lost 2 bases. CDR3 residues: CASSVDGTGAYEQYF. The CDR3 DNA reads TGTGCCAGCAGCGTAGATGGGACAGGAGCCTACGAGCAGTACTTC.

The chain employs TRBV28 and TRBJ2-4; no firm D call. The CDR3 runs 16 residues. The ends were cut back, 3 bases at V and 0 bases at J, with 12 bases in the middle. Germline V gene lookup returns CDR1 MDHEN and CDR2 SYDVKM. The CDR3 here is CASSLPPFLAKNIQYF. In DNA form, the CDR3 reads TGTGCCAGCAGTTTGCCCCCGTTCTTAGCCAAAAACATTCAGTACTTC.

The chain employs TRBV9 and TRBJ1-2; maybe TRBD1 (5 bases). The germline V gene encodes CDR1 SGDLS and CDR2 YYNGEE. The V and J ends lost 3 bases and 0 bases respectively, with 12 bases between them. The CDR3 sequence is 15 residues long. As DNA, the CDR3 is TGTGCCAGCAGCGCGCGGGACCTTACTAACTATGGCTACACCTTC. This encodes CASSARDLTNYGYTF.

This clone turned up a few times. The CDR3 sequence is CASSLIQPGDTGELFF. CDR3 sequence (DNA): TGTGCCAGCAGCTTGATCCAGCCGGGGGACACCGGGGAGCTGTTTTTT. The V call is TRBV7-8, the J call TRBJ2-2; D perhaps matches TRBD2 (6 bases). Trimming shortened V by 3 bases and J by 3 bases, and 14 bases separated the two germline ends. The CDR3 loop spans 16 amino acids. CDR1 and CDR2 from the germline V gene are SGHVS and FQNEAQ.